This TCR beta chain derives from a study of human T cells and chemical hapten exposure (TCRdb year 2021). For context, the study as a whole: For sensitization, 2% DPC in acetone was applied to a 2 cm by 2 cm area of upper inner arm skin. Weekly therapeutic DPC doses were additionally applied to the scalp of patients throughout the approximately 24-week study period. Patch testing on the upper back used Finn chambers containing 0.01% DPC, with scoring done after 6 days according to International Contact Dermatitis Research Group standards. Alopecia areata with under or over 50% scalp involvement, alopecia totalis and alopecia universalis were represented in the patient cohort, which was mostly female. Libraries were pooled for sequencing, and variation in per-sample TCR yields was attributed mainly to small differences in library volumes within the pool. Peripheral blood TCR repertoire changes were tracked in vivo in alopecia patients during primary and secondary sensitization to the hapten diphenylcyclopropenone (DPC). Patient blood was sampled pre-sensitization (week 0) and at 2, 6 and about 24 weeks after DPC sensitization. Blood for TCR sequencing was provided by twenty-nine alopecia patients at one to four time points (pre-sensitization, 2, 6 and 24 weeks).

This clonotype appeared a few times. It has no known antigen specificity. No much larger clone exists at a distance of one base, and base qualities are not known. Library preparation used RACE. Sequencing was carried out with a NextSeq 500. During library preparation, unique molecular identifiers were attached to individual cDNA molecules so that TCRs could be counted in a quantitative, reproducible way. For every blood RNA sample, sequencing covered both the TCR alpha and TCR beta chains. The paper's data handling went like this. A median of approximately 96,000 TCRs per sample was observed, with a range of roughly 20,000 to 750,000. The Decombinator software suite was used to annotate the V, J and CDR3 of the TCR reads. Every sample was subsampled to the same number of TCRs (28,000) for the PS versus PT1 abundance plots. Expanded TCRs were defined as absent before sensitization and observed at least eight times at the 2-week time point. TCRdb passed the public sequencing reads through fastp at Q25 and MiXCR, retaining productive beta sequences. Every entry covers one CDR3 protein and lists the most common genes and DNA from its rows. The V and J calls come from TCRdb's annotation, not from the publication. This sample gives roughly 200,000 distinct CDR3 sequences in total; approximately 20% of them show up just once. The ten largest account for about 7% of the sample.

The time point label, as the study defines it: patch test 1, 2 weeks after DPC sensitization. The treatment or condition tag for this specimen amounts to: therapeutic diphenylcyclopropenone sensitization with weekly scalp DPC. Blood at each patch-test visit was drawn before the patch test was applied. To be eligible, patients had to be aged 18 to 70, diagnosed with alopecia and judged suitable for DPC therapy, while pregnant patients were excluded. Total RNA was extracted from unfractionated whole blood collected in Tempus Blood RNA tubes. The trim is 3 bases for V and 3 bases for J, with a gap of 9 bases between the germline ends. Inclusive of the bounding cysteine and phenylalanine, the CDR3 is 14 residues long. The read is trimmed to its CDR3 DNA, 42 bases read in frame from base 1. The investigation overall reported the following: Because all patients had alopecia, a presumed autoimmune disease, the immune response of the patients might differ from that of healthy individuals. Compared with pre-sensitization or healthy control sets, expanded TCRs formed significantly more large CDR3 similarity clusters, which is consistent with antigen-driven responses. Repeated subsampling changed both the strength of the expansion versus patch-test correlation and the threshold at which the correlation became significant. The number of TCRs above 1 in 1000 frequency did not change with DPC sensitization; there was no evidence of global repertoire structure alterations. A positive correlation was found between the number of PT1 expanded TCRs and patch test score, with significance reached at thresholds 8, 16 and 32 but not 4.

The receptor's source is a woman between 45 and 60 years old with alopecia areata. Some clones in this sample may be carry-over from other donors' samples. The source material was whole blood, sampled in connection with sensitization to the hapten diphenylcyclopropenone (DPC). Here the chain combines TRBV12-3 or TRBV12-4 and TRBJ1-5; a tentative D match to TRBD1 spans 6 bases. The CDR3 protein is CASSLDRYNQPQHF. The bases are TGTGCCAGCAGTTTGGACAGATACAATCAGCCCCAGCATTTT.